The clone carrying this T cell receptor beta chain occurred once. This CDR3 contains 15 residues. The junction had 5 bases not matched to a gene; V was cut back by 4 bases and J by 3 bases. CDR1 LGHNA and CDR2 YNFKEQ come from the germline V gene. Original processing notes: Counts of nucleated cells, estimated from reference gene primer amplification, were obtained. The method was immunoSEQ multiplex PCR; TCRdb's version includes in-frame clones alone and lacks a portion of them. Clone size and the V and J calls come from that table; the DNA yielded D and trimming. The sample holds roughly 250,000 clones, roughly 86% seen once. This sample stems from a study of blood T cell repertoires in COVID-19. Turning to the study itself: There were acute and convalescent COVID-19 samples, and they came from the United States, Italy and Spain. T cells, B-cell-depleted T cells, or PBMCs provided the cDNA or gDNA that served as material.

This sequence was found in a young woman with acute or convalescent COVID-19. Input material: peripheral blood. V and J are TRBV4-2 and TRBJ2-4; 8 bases agree with TRBD1. CDR3 in amino acids: CASSPDRGDKNIQYF. The CDR3 nucleotides read TGTGCCAGCAGCCCAGACAGGGGAGACAAAAACATTCAGTACTTC.